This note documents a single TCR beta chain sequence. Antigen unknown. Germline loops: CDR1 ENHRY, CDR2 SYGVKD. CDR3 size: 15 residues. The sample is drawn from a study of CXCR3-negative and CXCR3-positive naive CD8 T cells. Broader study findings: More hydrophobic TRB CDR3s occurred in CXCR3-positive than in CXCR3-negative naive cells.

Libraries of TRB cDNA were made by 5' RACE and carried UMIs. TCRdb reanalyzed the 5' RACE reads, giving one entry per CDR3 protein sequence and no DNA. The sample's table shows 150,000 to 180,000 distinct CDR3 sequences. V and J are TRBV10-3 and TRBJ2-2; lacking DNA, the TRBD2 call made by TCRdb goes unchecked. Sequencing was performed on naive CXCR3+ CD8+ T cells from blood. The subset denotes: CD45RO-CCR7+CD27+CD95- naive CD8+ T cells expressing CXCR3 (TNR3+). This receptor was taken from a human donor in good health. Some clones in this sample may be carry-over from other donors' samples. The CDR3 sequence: CAISPSDPRTGELFF.